Presented here are 32 T cell receptor beta chains from one specimen sequenced in a study of blood T cell repertoires in COVID-19. The assay was immunoSEQ multiplex PCR, and TCRdb's table has in-frame clones only and misses some. In the table there are 310,000 or so clones, approximately 85% of which are singletons. The specimen was peripheral blood. The receptors originated from a woman aged 50 to 65 with acute or convalescent COVID-19.

In this sample, this clone turned up a few times. The V and J genes are TRBV29-1 and TRBJ2-3; 7 bases are shared with TRBD1. CDR1 is SQVTM and CDR2 is ANQGSEA in the germline V gene. This CDR3 has 15 amino acids. V was clipped by 5 bases and J by 1 base; unmatched bases: 9. Here the CDR3 reads CSVWDSSRGTDTQYF. CDR3 coding DNA: TGCAGCGTTTGGGACAGCTCGAGGGGCACAGATACGCAGTATTTT.

The rearrangement uses TRBV28 and TRBJ2-6, with 8 bases matching TRBD1. CDR3 length: 18 amino acids. Germline lookup yields CDR1 MDHEN and CDR2 SYDVKM. The V gene end was trimmed by 5 bases and the J gene end by 0 bases; junction bases not matched to a gene: 9. CDR3 sequence reads: CASSPRTGLSSGANVLTF. The CDR3 DNA reads as TGTGCCAGCAGTCCCCGGACAGGGTTAAGCTCTGGGGCCAACGTCCTGACTTTC.

CDR3 DNA sequence: TGCAGCGTGAGTGGCGGGGTAGAGACCCAGTACTTC. Translating gives CSVSGGVETQYF. The rearrangement uses TRBV29-1 and TRBJ2-5, with a tentative D call TRBD2 (6 bases). The germline gives CDR1 SQVTM, CDR2 ANQGSEA. The CDR3 runs 12 residues. Trimming stripped 6 bases from V and 4 bases from J, with 12 bases between.

This chain links TRBV19 with TRBJ1-1; TRBD1 matches at 8 bases. CDR3 length: 19 residues. In germline, CDR1 is LNHDA, CDR2 SQIVND (reference sequence). Trimming at V came to 5 bases and at J to 1 base, leaving 18 bases not matched to a gene. Written as DNA, the CDR3 is TGTGCCAGTAGTGCCCGTTCCCTGGGACAGGCGGGGGAGAACACTGAAGCTTTCTTT. Its translation is CASSARSLGQAGENTEAFF.

The gene calls are TRBV5-1 and TRBJ2-1, with 9 bases fitting TRBD1. J lost 4 bases, V lost 4 bases, and 6 bases had no gene match. CDR3 size: 15 residues. Germline CDR1 is SGHRS and CDR2 is YFSETQ. The DNA for the CDR3 is TGCGCCAGCAGCACCGGACAGGGGCCGTACAATGAGCAGTTCTTC. Protein sequence: CASSTGQGPYNEQFF.

This clone was found a few times. The chain links TRBV30 to TRBJ2-1; 8 bases match TRBD2. The CDR3 has 15 residues. Germline V gene lookup returns CDR1 GTSNPN and CDR2 SVGIG (reference sequence). V lost 4 bases to trimming and J lost 8 bases; unmatched junction nucleotides: 13. DNA of the CDR3: TGTGCCTGGAATTCCGGGAGGGCCGGTTCTGATGAGCAGTTCTTC. This encodes CAWNSGRAGSDEQFF. The entire variable domain, with the rest obtained from reference TRBV30 and TRBJ2-1, is as follows: SQTIHQWPATLVQPVGSPLSLECTVEGTSNPNLYWYRQAAGRGLQLLFYSVGIGQISSEVPQNLSASRPQDRQFILSSKKLLLSDSGFYLCAWNSGRAGSDEQFFGPGTRLTVL.

This clone has just one count. The chain links TRBV14 to TRBJ2-5; 10 nucleotides line up with TRBD2. The trim removed 0 bases at V and 1 base at J, leaving 2 bases unmatched. This CDR3 is built from 16 residues. Per the germline V gene, CDR1 is SGHDN and CDR2 is FVKESK. CDR3 nucleotide sequence: TGTGCCAGCAGCCAAGAGCGGACTAGCGGCCAAGAGACCCAGTACTTC. Its translation is CASSQERTSGQETQYF.

The genes are TRBV6-2 or TRBV6-3 and TRBJ2-5; 9 nucleotides agree with TRBD1. Germline values: CDR1 MNHEY, CDR2 SVGEGT. V was pared by 2 bases and J by 2 bases, with 6 bases of the junction left unmatched. The CDR3 totals 16 residues. CDR3: CASSYRGQGKQETQYF. As DNA, the CDR3 is TGTGCCAGCAGTTACCGCGGACAGGGGAAACAAGAGACCCAGTACTTC.

V is TRBV28 and J is TRBJ2-3; 14 positions agree with TRBD2. This CDR3 region has 18 residues. With 4 bases clipped from V and 7 bases from J, the junction kept 13 bases outside the gene matches. Germline CDR1 and CDR2: MDHEN and SYDVKM. This CDR3 is CASSCAPGTSGGPNTQYF. CDR3 DNA sequence: TGTGCCAGCAGTTGTGCTCCCGGGACTAGCGGGGGCCCTAATACGCAGTATTTT.

CDR3 region: CASSLGDRPERFNYGYTF. The CDR3 bases are TGTGCCAGCAGCTTAGGGGACAGGCCGGAACGGTTTAACTATGGCTACACCTTC. This chain joins TRBV11-2 and TRBJ1-2; the match to TRBD1 covers 8 bases. This CDR3 is 18 amino acids long. V shed 1 base and J 1 base; nucleotides not matched to a gene: 11. Germline V gives CDR1 SGHAT, CDR2 FQNNGV.

This chain links TRBV27 with TRBJ1-6; 9 positions agree with TRBD1. CDR1 and CDR2 (germline): MNHEY, SMNVEV (reference sequence). The CDR3 sequence is 16 residues long. With 2 bases clipped from V and 9 bases from J, the junction kept 8 bases outside the gene matches. The CDR3 coding sequence is TGTGCCAGCAGTTTAGGGGCGGGACAGGGTGTTTCACCCCTCCACTTT. Residues: CASSLGAGQGVSPLHF.

A single count supports this clone. This chain links TRBV2 with TRBJ2-1; TRBD2 agrees at 13 bases. After removal of 10 bases from V and 1 base from J, the junction contained 10 bases not matched to a gene. CDR3 length: 17 residues. CDR1 and CDR2 (germline): SNHLY, FYNNEI. The CDR3: CATTGTSGIWSYNEQFF. The CDR3 nucleotides read TGTGCCACCACGGGGACTAGCGGGATATGGTCCTACAATGAGCAGTTCTTC. The whole variable domain, filled in from reference TRBV2 and TRBJ2-1, reads EPEVTQTPSHQVTQMGQEVILRCVPISNHLYFYWYRQILGQKVEFLVSFYNNEISEKSEIFDDQFSVERPDGSNFTLKIRSTKLEDSAMYFCATTGTSGIWSYNEQFFGPGTRLTVL.

The chain combines TRBV18 with TRBJ2-7; 9 nucleotides agree with TRBD2. In germline, CDR1 is KGHSH, CDR2 LQKENI. This CDR3 has 16 residues. The junction had 8 bases not matched to a gene; V was cut back by 3 bases and J by 2 bases. The CDR3 DNA is TGTGCCAGCTCACCGCCGGGTAGCGGGAGTACCTACGAGCAGTACTTC. It specifies CASSPPGSGSTYEQYF.

The chain is built from TRBV2 and TRBJ1-1; 7 bases line up with TRBD1. Germline trimming cut 6 bases from V and 5 bases from J; bases unmatched to any gene: 6. From germline, CDR1 is SNHLY and CDR2 FYNNEI. The CDR3 runs to 13 residues. As DNA, the CDR3 is TGTGCCAGCAGGACAGGGTGGGAGACTGAAGCTTTCTTT. The encoded protein is CASRTGWETEAFF. Full variable domain (missing parts from reference TRBV2 and TRBJ1-1): EPEVTQTPSHQVTQMGQEVILRCVPISNHLYFYWYRQILGQKVEFLVSFYNNEISEKSEIFDDQFSVERPDGSNFTLKIRSTKLEDSAMYFCASRTGWETEAFFGQGTRLTVV.

This clone was picked up a small number of times. The chain employs TRBV27 and TRBJ1-1, with D possibly matching TRBD1 (5 bases). V was clipped by 3 bases and J by 3 bases, with 8 bases between them. This CDR3 contains 13 residues. CDR1 MNHEY and CDR2 SMNVEV come from the germline V gene (reference sequence). CDR3 DNA: TGTGCCAGCAGTTTTGGGGGGTACACTGAAGCTTTCTTT. Its translation: CASSFGGYTEAFF.

The genes are TRBV30 and TRBJ1-5; D gene uncertain. V was shortened by 5 bases and J by 3 bases, with 11 bases between the two germline ends. Germline V gives CDR1 GTSNPN, CDR2 SVGIG (reference sequence). The CDR3 sequence is 13 residues long. CDR3 region: CAWQATINQPQHF. CDR3 DNA: TGTGCCTGGCAAGCTACCATCAATCAGCCCCAGCATTTT.

This clone occurred a few times. The J gene is TRBJ1-2, the V gene TRBV2; no definite D call. The germline V gene encodes CDR1 SNHLY and CDR2 FYNNEI. The CDR3 totals 13 residues. V was shortened by 7 bases and J by 1 base, with 10 bases between the two germline ends. CDR3 sequence (DNA): TGTGCCAGCATCACTTCGGTTAACTATGGCTACACCTTC. It encodes CASITSVNYGYTF.

This clone occurred once. The DNA for the CDR3 is TGTGCCAGCAGCGGACTCAGACGGACCGGGGAGCTGTTTTTT. It translates to CASSGLRRTGELFF. This chain joins TRBV7-2 and TRBJ2-2; D is possibly TRBD2 (5 bases). Germline CDR1 is SGHTA and CDR2 is FQGNSA. The CDR3 contains 14 residues. Trimming pared 5 bases from V and 5 bases from J, leaving 12 bases between.

This chain links TRBV19 with TRBJ2-7; TRBD2 is a possible D gene (6 bases). The CDR3 runs 14 residues. V was pared by 8 bases and J by 0 bases, with 14 bases between. Germline lookup yields CDR1 LNHDA and CDR2 SQIVND (reference sequence). This CDR3 reads CASEPGLTSYEQYF. CDR3 nucleotides: TGTGCCAGTGAGCCGGGACTGACCTCCTACGAGCAGTACTTC.

J is TRBJ2-1 and V is TRBV7-6, with TRBD1 matching 7 bases. CDR3 length: 16 residues. J gave up 0 bases and V 2 bases, and 4 bases lay outside the gene matches. CDR1 is SGHVS and CDR2 is FNYEAQ in the germline V gene. CDR3 amino acids: CASSLLQGSSYNEQFF. In DNA form, the CDR3 reads TGTGCCAGCAGCTTATTACAGGGGAGCTCCTACAATGAGCAGTTCTTC.

The chain has TRBV5-1 and TRBJ1-1; TRBD1 matches at 9 bases. After removal of 4 bases from V and 0 bases from J, the junction contained 7 bases not matched to a gene. Germline values: CDR1 SGHRS, CDR2 YFSETQ. This CDR3 is built from 16 residues. CDR3 sequence: CASSPRDRDMNTEAFF. The CDR3 coding sequence is TGCGCCAGCAGCCCGAGGGACAGGGACATGAACACTGAAGCTTTCTTT. The whole variable domain, remainder taken from reference TRBV5-1 and TRBJ1-1, is KAGVTQTPRYLIKTRGQQVTLSCSPISGHRSVSWYQQTPGQGLQFLFEYFSETQRNKGNFPGRFSGRQFSNSRSEMNVSTLELGDSALYLCASSPRDRDMNTEAFFGQGTRLTVV.

J is TRBJ1-2 and V is TRBV29-1; a weak D match, TRBD1 (6 bases). This CDR3 spans 13 amino acids. CDR1 is SQVTM and CDR2 is ANQGSEA in the germline V gene. Trimming took 6 bases from V and 1 from J, leaving 12 bases between them. The CDR3 protein is CSVSTGLNYGYTF. The CDR3 nucleotides read TGCAGCGTCTCGACAGGACTTAACTATGGCTACACCTTC.

The V and J genes are TRBV15 and TRBJ2-5, with 10 bases fitting TRBD2. Trimming took 0 bases from V and 9 from J; bases not matched to a gene: 13. The CDR3 is made up of 17 amino acids. Germline CDR1 is LNHNV and CDR2 is YYDKDF (reference sequence). The CDR3 region is CATSREPSSGRPGAQYF. DNA for the CDR3: TGTGCCACCAGCAGAGAGCCGAGTAGCGGGAGGCCGGGGGCCCAGTACTTC.

The chain recombines TRBV24-1 with TRBJ2-1; D is possibly TRBD1 (5 bases). The CDR3 runs 16 residues. CDR1 and CDR2 (germline): KGHDR, SFDVKD. The V and J ends lost 5 bases and 0 bases respectively, with 13 bases between them. CDR3 residues: CATSAISTDSYNEQFF. The CDR3 region has the DNA TGTGCCACCAGTGCAATCTCGACAGACTCCTACAATGAGCAGTTCTTC.

The rearrangement joins TRBV5-1 to TRBJ2-4; 10 bases line up with TRBD1. The V segment lost 4 bases and the J segment 3 bases; nucleotides outside the gene matches: 16. CDR1 SGHRS and CDR2 YFSETQ come from the germline V gene. This CDR3 has 19 amino acids. CDR3 DNA sequence: TGCGCCAGCAGCCCTCATGACAGGGGGCGCATATGGGGCAAAAACATTCAGTACTTC. It codes for CASSPHDRGRIWGKNIQYF.

This clone was detected a few times. This sequence joins TRBV3-1 (or the pseudogene TRBV3-2) and TRBJ2-7; 9 bases map to TRBD1. The germline V gene has CDR1 LGHDT and CDR2 YNNKEL (reference sequence). This CDR3 comprises 16 residues. Trimming took 3 bases from V and 1 from J; bases not matched to a gene: 7. The CDR3 spells CASSHAGTGHSYEQYF. The CDR3 DNA follows: TGTGCCAGCAGCCATGCCGGGACAGGGCATTCCTACGAGCAGTACTTC.

The chain is built from TRBV30 and TRBJ1-5; TRBD1 is a possible D gene (5 bases). This CDR3 is 14 amino acids long. Germline loops: CDR1 GTSNPN, CDR2 SVGIG (reference sequence). Deletions cut 1 base from V and 4 bases from J, with 11 bases between. CDR3 protein: CAWSGAGPNQPQHF. CDR3 sequence (DNA): TGTGCCTGGAGTGGTGCAGGGCCAAATCAGCCCCAGCATTTT.

The rearrangement uses TRBV11-2 and TRBJ2-7; TRBD2 agrees at 13 bases. The CDR3 contains 14 residues. The V and J ends lost 5 bases and 7 bases, in that order; junction bases with no gene match: 5. The germline V gene has CDR1 SGHAT and CDR2 FQNNGV. CDR3 loop: CASSTLAGGSEQYF. CDR3 coding DNA: TGTGCCAGCAGCACACTAGCGGGAGGGAGTGAGCAGTACTTC.

The chain uses TRBV7-2 and TRBJ2-3; no clear D. The germline CDR1 and CDR2 sequences are SGHTA and FQGNSA. This CDR3 contains 12 residues. The V gene lost 5 bases and the J gene lost 3 bases, with 6 bases spanning the gap. DNA of the CDR3: TGTGCCAGCAGCCGGAGAACAGATACGCAGTATTTT. This sequence encodes CASSRRTDTQYF.

This chain joins TRBV24-1 and TRBJ2-1; D is ambiguous. The V gene lost 3 bases and the J gene lost 2 bases, with 10 bases spanning the gap. This CDR3 is built from 15 residues. Germline V gene data show CDR1 as KGHDR and CDR2 as SFDVKD. CDR3 region: CATSDKRLTYNEQFF. The CDR3 DNA follows: TGTGCCACCAGTGATAAGCGATTGACCTACAATGAGCAGTTCTTC.

V gene TRBV28 combines with J gene TRBJ2-7, with 9 bases identical to TRBD2. This CDR3 has 16 amino acids. The germline V gene encodes CDR1 MDHEN and CDR2 SYDVKM. Trimming removed 6 bases from V and 7 bases from J; junction bases left unmatched: 16. The CDR3 loop is CASSNTRGGRASEQYF. CDR3 nucleotides: TGTGCCAGCAGCAATACTCGCGGCGGGAGGGCCTCTGAGCAGTACTTC.

The J gene is TRBJ2-1, the V gene TRBV5-4; perhaps TRBD1 as D (6 bases). V lost 0 bases to trimming and J lost 2 bases, with 12 bases between them. Germline-derived CDR1 and CDR2 are SGHNT and YYREEE (reference sequence). This CDR3 spans 16 amino acids. The CDR3 sequence is CASSLGAGATYNEQFF. In DNA form, the CDR3 reads TGTGCCAGCAGCTTGGGTGCAGGGGCGACCTACAATGAGCAGTTCTTC.